These T cell receptor beta chains were read from a single sample in a study of OX40 agonist ivuxolimab in advanced cancers. Assay used: immunoSEQ multiplex PCR; TCRdb lists only in-frame clones, some missing. The table shows approximately 50,000 clones, with approximately 80% occurring only once. This sample comprised CD4+ or CD8+ T cells sorted from blood, obtained in a trial of the OX40 agonist ivuxolimab. All receptors come from an adult with an advanced solid tumor such as melanoma, head and neck, liver or kidney cancer. The CDR3 runs from the conserved cysteine through the conserved F or W. The D gene is left open where the match is weak. Some rows have no size entry. The others give once, few or many, or a class for an expanded clone.

j_call	clone_size	v_call	d_call	cdr3_aa	cdr3_nt
TRBJ2-2	-	TRBV28	TRBD2	CASTGSGRSSTGELFF	TGTGCCAGCACCGGTAGCGGGAGGTCTTCTACCGGGGAGCTGTTTTTT
TRBJ2-6	few	TRBV7-3	TRBD2	CASSLRGGTGANVLTF	TGTGCCAGCAGCTTAAGGGGAGGGACTGGGGCCAACGTCCTGACTTTC
TRBJ2-1	-	TRBV12-5	TRBD2	CASGGGSGGRRVNNEQFF	TGTGCTAGCGGGGGGGGCTCTGGTGGTAGACGAGTTAACAATGAGCAGTTCTTC
TRBJ2-2	-	TRBV7-9	-	CASSLARATGELFF	TGTGCCAGCAGCTTAGCGAGGGCCACCGGGGAGCTGTTTTTT
TRBJ1-3	once	TRBV6-1	-	CASSVNYSGNTIYF	TGTGCCAGCAGTGTCAATTACTCTGGAAACACCATATATTTT
TRBJ2-3	-	TRBV7-2	-	CASSSQTGASTDTQYF	TGTGCCAGCAGCTCTCAGACAGGAGCTAGCACAGATACGCAGTATTTT
TRBJ1-2	-	TRBV13	TRBD1	CASRRAGQGRDGYTF	TGTGCCAGCAGGCGGGCGGGACAGGGGCGAGATGGCTACACCTTC
TRBJ1-2	-	TRBV28	-	CASSLGPLGADGYTF	TGTGCCAGCAGTTTGGGCCCCCTAGGGGCGGATGGCTACACCTTC
TRBJ1-2	-	TRBV28	TRBD1	CASVDRGGYTF	TGTGCCAGCGTAGACAGGGGTGGCTACACCTTC
TRBJ2-7	-	TRBV7-9	-	CASSLSGMGEQYF	TGTGCCAGCAGCTTATCAGGGATGGGGGAGCAGTACTTC
TRBJ1-4	-	TRBV7-6	TRBD1	CASSLDTGGWGEKLFF	TGTGCCAGCAGCTTAGATACAGGGGGCTGGGGTGAAAAACTGTTTTTT
TRBJ2-3	-	TRBV5-1	-	CASSSSFLYNRVADTQYF	TGCGCCAGCAGCTCCTCGTTCCTCTACAACAGGGTGGCAGATACGCAGTATTTT
TRBJ2-7	-	TRBV4-2	-	CASSQVAGGDEQYF	TGTGCCAGCAGCCAAGTCGCAGGTGGGGACGAGCAGTACTTC
TRBJ2-1	-	TRBV29-1	-	CSVPGRPVWDEQFF	TGCAGCGTTCCGGGTCGGCCCGTCTGGGATGAGCAGTTCTTC
TRBJ1-2	-	TRBV27	TRBD1	CASSLFGPGTGNYGYTF	TGTGCCAGCAGTTTATTCGGTCCAGGGACAGGGAACTATGGCTACACCTTC
TRBJ1-6	-	TRBV6-5	-	CASSWGSGNSPLHF	TGTGCCAGCAGTTGGGGTTCTGGTAATTCACCCCTCCACTTT
TRBJ1-5	-	TRBV4-1	TRBD1	CASSPLRQGMRGNQPQHF	TGCGCCAGCAGCCCCCTTAGACAGGGGATGAGGGGCAATCAGCCCCAGCATTTT
TRBJ1-4	-	TRBV6-5	-	CVSSRGGGSNEKLFF	TGTGTGTCTTCTCGAGGGGGGGGCTCTAATGAAAAACTGTTTTTT
TRBJ1-2	-	TRBV5-1	TRBD1	CASTPGTGGVGYTF	TGCGCCAGCACCCCGGGGACAGGGGGCGTCGGCTACACCTTC